This T cell receptor beta chain was recorded in a study of blood T cell repertoires in COVID-19. Looking at the study overall: COVID-19 samples from acute and convalescent phases originated in the United States, Italy and Spain. T cells, B-cell-depleted T cells, or PBMCs supplied cDNA or gDNA.

Per the original data handling: Estimates of nucleated cell counts were drawn from the amplification of reference gene primers. The protocol was immunoSEQ multiplex PCR, while the TCRdb copy is restricted to in-frame clones and leaves out a portion. The V and J calls and clone size are taken from that table; D and trimming were inferred from the DNA. Among 81,000 or so clones listed, over 75% were seen once. Germline CDR1 is MDHEN and CDR2 is SYDVKM. The ends were cut back, 2 bases at V and 5 bases at J, with 9 bases in the middle. CDR3 size: 14 residues. Sequenced input: peripheral blood. This sequence originates from a human donor in a cohort sampled during active COVID-19. The chain joins TRBV28 to TRBJ2-2; D gene unclear. The CDR3 region is CASSLGQSTGELFF. The CDR3 bases are TGTGCCAGCAGTTTAGGGCAGAGTACCGGGGAGCTGTTTTTT.